Below, one TCR beta chain is given with its context. Its antigen is not identified. Single viable CD3+CD4+CD8-CD45RO+ cells were sorted as the memory CD4+ T cells. CD4+ T cells were isolated by positive magnetic selection. Per the original methods: After removing out-of-frame reads, 2 million to 2.5 million distinct TCRbeta sequences remained. Sequencing was performed with immunoSEQ multiplex PCR; in TCRdb, only in-frame clones are kept and a portion is missing. D and trimming come from the DNA, and the V and J calls and clone size come from that table. The sample lists some 59,000 clones, roughly 80% occurring once. The germline gives CDR1 MGHRA, CDR2 YSYEKL. V lost 1 base to trimming and J lost 3 bases, with 10 bases between them. This CDR3 has 14 amino acids. The sample is drawn from a study of memory CD4+ T cells and cytomegalovirus serostatus. Study overall: Of the healthy Belgian adults, roughly ten were CMV seropositive and about 24 seronegative. Whole-study results and caveats: About 40% of the roughly 160 known CMV-associated TCRbeta sequences appeared in CD4+ memory.

Specimen: memory CD4+ T cells from blood. The receptor was isolated from an adult in good health and CMV-seronegative. V is TRBV4-1 and J is TRBJ2-7; D is undetermined. The DNA for the CDR3 is TGCGCCAGCAGCCAAGGGTCAGGCTACTACGAGCAGTACTTC. This gives the protein CASSQGSGYYEQYF.